This TCR beta chain was profiled in a study of blood T cells in healthy people across ages. Study-wide points: Long-lived donors carried more naive CD4+ cells and greater diversity than aged donors.

They isolated at least 6 million PBMCs from each sample. On this clonotype: Its antigen is still unknown.

The use of a sample-barcoded 5' primer and a J-beta primer mix characterized a second PCR of roughly 7 to 11 cycles. TCRdb itself ran the 5' RACE reads through MiXCR, one entry per CDR3 protein. The sample has some 930,000 distinct CDR3 sequences; just under 30% are singletons. Trimming removed 1 base from V and 1 base from J; junction bases left unmatched: 11. Germline V CDR1 and CDR2: LGHDT, YNNKEL (reference sequence). CDR3 length: 18 residues. The same data also contributed to another study, on T cells of mothers and their children.

Sequenced sample: blood. The rearrangement joins TRBV3-1 to TRBJ2-3; 7 nucleotides line up with TRBD2. This TCR derives from a woman aged 40-49 years in good health. CDR3 loop: CASSQGAFLRGGTDTQYF. As DNA, the CDR3 is TGTGCCAGCAGCCAAGGGGCCTTTCTCCGGGGGGGCACAGATACGCAGTATTTT.